This T cell receptor beta chain emerged from a study of sequential checkpoint blockade in melanoma (dated 2019 in TCRdb). In the study overall: In a 1:1 randomization, patients received either first-line nivolumab then ipilimumab (arm A) or ipilimumab then nivolumab (arm B). Both trial sequences were followed by maintenance nivolumab. DNA from approximately 91 melanoma tumor samples collected before treatment underwent TCRbeta immunosequencing. For some 24 patients, matched tumor biopsies were obtained before treatment and at week 13, following single-agent nivolumab (arm A) or ipilimumab (arm B). Approximately 79% of the matched pre- and post-treatment tumor biopsy pairs came from the same lesion. The research as a whole found: Tumor T-cell fraction and clonality correlated with PD-L1 staining and CD8+ T-cell counts but not with mutational load. Patients with increases in tumor T-cell fraction and clonality by week 13 were approximately 30 times more likely to achieve clinical benefit. Within-arm analyses of tumor T-cell fraction were limited by small sample sizes and reduced statistical power. Among patients in arm A, the nivolumab-first arm, pretreatment tumor TIL clonality was associated with response (P = .04). Validation of the response-prediction model combining TCR metrics and mutation burden is needed in larger, independent patient cohorts.

The immunoSEQ Assay was used to immunosequence TCRbeta CDR3 regions from genomic DNA. Prior to high-throughput sequencing, genomic DNA was amplified by bias-controlled multiplex PCR. Per the source publication's procedure: To quantify the absolute abundance of each unique TCRbeta CDR3 region, the sequences were collapsed and filtered. Clonality, defined as 1 minus Pielou's evenness, was calculated using only productive rearrangements. To compute tumor T-cell fraction, TCRbeta template counts were normalized to usable DNA, with usable DNA estimated from several housekeeping genes. A previously published method was used to identify clones whose frequencies were significantly greater in on-treatment samples than in baseline samples. TCRdb holds this immuneACCESS table with in-frame rearrangements only. Some clones are missing; in checked studies, unresolved V genes explain under half, and the rest has no known cause. The V and J calls and clone size are taken from that table; D and trimming were inferred from the DNA. The sample includes approximately 11,000 clones, with around 30% observed a single time. The top ten clones comprise 20% to 30% of the sample.

The trim is 6 bases for V and 0 bases for J, with a gap of 5 bases between the germline ends. There are 12 amino acids in the CDR3, from cysteine to phenylalanine inclusive. The only DNA kept is the CDR3, 36 bases in frame from the first base. Reading the germline V gene (reference sequence) gives CDR1 LNHDA and CDR2 SQIVND. Concerning this clone itself: The clone's antigen remains unknown. The record has no base qualities; no much larger clone is one base away.

The treatment or condition label, as the study defines it: randomized to nivolumab then ipilimumab (arm A) or the reverse (arm B). Prior DNA-damaging chemotherapy had not been received by any trial patient. CheckMate 064, a randomized, open-label phase II trial of sequential checkpoint blockade, was the source of the samples, all of which came from patients with melanoma. Genomic DNA from formalin-fixed paraffin-embedded (FFPE) tissue samples was used for tumor TCR sequencing. Sequencing was performed on tumor tissue (inferred from file names), taken from a patient given nivolumab and ipilimumab in sequence. This sequence originates from a human donor with melanoma. The chain is assembled from TRBV19 and TRBJ2-5; the D gene cannot be named for sure. CDR3 sequence: CASSSNQETQYF. The DNA is TGTGCCAGTAGCTCCAACCAAGAGACCCAGTACTTC.